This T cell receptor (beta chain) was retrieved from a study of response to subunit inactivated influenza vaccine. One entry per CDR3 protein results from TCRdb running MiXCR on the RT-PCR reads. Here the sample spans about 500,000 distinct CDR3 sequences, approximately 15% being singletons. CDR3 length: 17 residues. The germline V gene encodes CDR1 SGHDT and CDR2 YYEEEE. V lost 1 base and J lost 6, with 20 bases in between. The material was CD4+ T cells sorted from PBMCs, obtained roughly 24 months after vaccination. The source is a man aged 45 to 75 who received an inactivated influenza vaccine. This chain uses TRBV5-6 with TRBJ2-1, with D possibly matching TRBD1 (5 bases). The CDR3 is CASSLRRQPERLNEQFF. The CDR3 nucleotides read TGTGCCAGCAGCTTGAGAAGACAGCCGGAGAGACTCAATGAGCAGTTCTTC. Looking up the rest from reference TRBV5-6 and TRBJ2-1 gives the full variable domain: DAGVTQSPTHLIKTRGQQVTLRCSPKSGHDTVSWYQQALGQGPQFIFQYYEEEERQRGNFPDRFSGHQFPNYSSELNVNALLLGDSALYLCASSLRRQPERLNEQFFGPGTRLTVL.